This entry lists 16 T cell receptor beta chains sequenced from one sample in a study of OX40 agonist ivuxolimab in advanced cancers. The protocol was immunoSEQ multiplex PCR, while the TCRdb copy is restricted to in-frame clones and leaves out a portion. The sample carries roughly 43,000 clones, approximately 90% recorded once. The sequenced sample was CD4+ or CD8+ T cells sorted from blood, obtained in a trial of the OX40 agonist ivuxolimab. The receptors shown here come from an adult with an advanced solid tumor such as melanoma, head and neck, liver or kidney cancer.

This rearrangement joins TRBV7-2 to TRBJ2-7; TRBD1 agrees at 10 bases. The CDR3 sequence is 16 residues long. In germline, CDR1 is SGHTA, CDR2 FQGNSA. Trimming cost V 3 bases and J 2 bases; bases outside gene matches: 7. In DNA, the CDR3 is TGTGCCAGCAGCTTTCCCCTGACAGGGGGCCCCTACGAGCAGTACTTC. Translated: CASSFPLTGGPYEQYF.

This clone was picked up one time. The chain carries TRBV19 and TRBJ1-4, with a tentative D call TRBD1 (5 bases). From germline, CDR1 is LNHDA and CDR2 SQIVND (reference sequence). This CDR3 spans 12 amino acids. The V end was cut by 9 bases, the J end by 8 bases, with 13 bases between. The CDR3 bases are TGTGCCAGCCGCATCGGGGGGGAAAAACTGTTTTTT. Protein product: CASRIGGEKLFF.

The V and J genes are TRBV6-1 and TRBJ1-3, with D uncertain. The CDR3 is 17 amino acids. Germline V lookup: CDR1 MNHNS, CDR2 SASEGT. Trimming took 0 bases from V and 3 from J, leaving 15 bases between them. The CDR3 is CASSEAQQVGVGNTIYF. The DNA of the CDR3 is TGTGCCAGCAGTGAAGCGCAGCAGGTCGGTGTTGGAAACACCATATATTTT.

This clone was picked up a small number of times. This chain links TRBV5-4 with TRBJ1-6; 8 nucleotides match TRBD1. Germline trimming cut 3 bases from V and 10 bases from J; bases unmatched to any gene: 6. This CDR3 is built from 14 residues. Germline CDR1 and CDR2: SGHNT and YYREEE (reference sequence). DNA of the CDR3: TGTGCCAGCAGCTCGACAGGGGAGTCCTCACCCCTCCACTTT. The encoded protein is CASSSTGESSPLHF. The full variable domain, rest sourced from reference TRBV5-4 and TRBJ1-6, is ETGVTQSPTHLIKTRGQQVTLRCSSQSGHNTVSWYQQALGQGPQFIFQYYREEENGRGNFPPRFSGLQFPNYSSELNVNALELDDSALYLCASSSTGESSPLHFGNGTRLTVT.

V and J are TRBV11-3 and TRBJ1-3, with unresolved D. Germline-derived CDR1 and CDR2 are SGHNT and YENEEA. V lost 6 bases and J 0 bases, leaving 9 bases between the germline ends. CDR3 length equals 14 residues. This chain's CDR3 is CASSAGDSGNTIYF. The CDR3, as DNA: TGTGCCAGCAGTGCCGGCGACTCTGGAAACACCATATATTTT.

The chain recombines TRBV5-1 with TRBJ1-1; the D gene is possibly TRBD1 (6 bases). CDR1 and CDR2 from the germline V gene are SGHRS and YFSETQ. The V gene lost 5 bases and the J gene lost 5 bases, with 19 bases spanning the gap. CDR3 length: 15 amino acids. Here the CDR3 reads CASRRGARSYTEAFF. The CDR3 coding sequence is TGCGCCAGCAGGCGGGGGGCAAGGTCGTATACTGAAGCTTTCTTT.

J is TRBJ1-2 and V is TRBV11-2; D remains ambiguous. Germline V gene sequence: CDR1 SGHAT, CDR2 FQNNGV. V shed 5 bases and J shed 4 bases, with 11 bases lying between them. The CDR3 has 13 residues. CDR3 loop: CASSPPLTYGYTF. The CDR3 DNA is TGTGCCAGCAGCCCACCCTTGACCTATGGCTACACCTTC.

The chain carries TRBV9 and TRBJ1-2, with D perhaps TRBD1 (6 bases). CDR1 is SGDLS, CDR2 YYNGEE, per germline. CDR3 length: 15 amino acids. The ends were cut back, 3 bases at V and 0 bases at J, with 12 bases in the middle. The CDR3 protein is CASSGGTTANYGYTF. In nucleotides, the CDR3 is TGTGCCAGCAGCGGCGGGACAACAGCTAACTATGGCTACACCTTC.

The chain carries TRBV10-2 and TRBJ2-5; 11 nucleotides align to TRBD2. The CDR3 has 15 amino acids. With 3 bases clipped from V and 0 bases from J, the junction kept 0 bases outside the gene matches. The germline CDR1 and CDR2 sequences are WSHSY and SAAADI. CDR3 in amino acids: CASSDSGRDQETQYF. In DNA, the CDR3 is TGCGCCAGCAGTGATAGCGGGAGGGACCAAGAGACCCAGTACTTC.

V is TRBV7-9 and J is TRBJ2-2; D gene uncertain. The V and J ends lost 4 bases and 4 bases respectively, with 10 bases between them. Germline CDR1 and CDR2: SEHNR and FQNEAQ (reference sequence). The CDR3 sequence is 14 residues long. The CDR3 here is CASSSILVTGELFF. For the CDR3, the DNA is TGTGCCAGCAGCTCGATACTGGTCACCGGGGAGCTGTTTTTT.

J is TRBJ2-3 and V is TRBV5-1, with 9 bases identical to TRBD1. V shed 4 bases and J 2 bases; nucleotides not matched to a gene: 5. CDR1 SGHRS and CDR2 YFSETQ come from the germline V gene. This CDR3 spans 15 amino acids. In nucleotides, the CDR3 is TGCGCCAGCAGCCACGGACAGGGGTTCACAGATACGCAGTATTTT. Its protein product is CASSHGQGFTDTQYF. Full variable domain (outside the CDR3, taken from reference TRBV5-1 and TRBJ2-3): KAGVTQTPRYLIKTRGQQVTLSCSPISGHRSVSWYQQTPGQGLQFLFEYFSETQRNKGNFPGRFSGRQFSNSRSEMNVSTLELGDSALYLCASSHGQGFTDTQYFGPGTRLTVL.

V usage is TRBV7-2 and J usage is TRBJ2-3; D could derive from TRBD1 or TRBD2 (6 bases each). This CDR3 region has 14 residues. V lost 6 bases, J lost 5 bases, and 15 bases lay in between. The germline gives CDR1 SGHTA, CDR2 FQGNSA. The CDR3 loop reads CASSRSEGGDTQYF. The CDR3 DNA follows: TGTGCCAGCAGTCGTTCGGAGGGGGGAGATACGCAGTATTTT.

The rearrangement uses TRBV28 and TRBJ2-1; maybe TRBD2 (7 bases). Germline V lookup: CDR1 MDHEN, CDR2 SYDVKM. Deletions cut 7 bases from V and 8 bases from J, with 15 bases between. The CDR3 is 13 residues long. CDR3 in DNA: TGTGCCAGCATTAGTGGGGGGGCCGATGAGCAGTTCTTC. This encodes CASISGGADEQFF.

The rearrangement links TRBV27 to TRBJ2-3; 7 positions match TRBD2. Germline values: CDR1 MNHEY, CDR2 SMNVEV (reference sequence). This CDR3 has 15 residues. The ends lost 2 bases at V and 2 bases at J; junction bases unmatched: 4. CDR3 sequence: CASSLVGGLTDTQYF. The CDR3 DNA reads TGTGCCAGCAGTTTAGTGGGAGGGCTCACAGATACGCAGTATTTT.

This clone was found once. The gene calls are TRBV4-1 and TRBJ1-4; TRBD1 is a possible D gene (5 bases). The germline V and J ends were trimmed by 4 bases and 4 bases, with 16 bases remaining between them. The CDR3 has 16 amino acids. Looked up from germline, CDR1 is MGHRA and CDR2 is YSYEKL. The CDR3 DNA is TGCGCCAGCAGCCTCCGGGGACCTTTTCTTAATGAAAAACTGTTTTTT. Translating it yields CASSLRGPFLNEKLFF.

The chain employs TRBV7-9 and TRBJ2-1; D is undetermined. The CDR3 consists of 12 residues. Trimming removed 5 bases from V and 4 bases from J, with 6 bases in between. CDR1 is SEHNR, CDR2 FQNEAQ, per germline (reference sequence). The CDR3 region is CASSVQYNEQFF. The CDR3 nucleotides are TGTGCCAGCAGCGTACAGTACAATGAGCAGTTCTTC.